This TCR beta chain was recorded in a study of blood T cell repertoires in COVID-19. Across the whole study: T cells, B-cell-depleted T cells, or PBMCs provided the cDNA or gDNA that served as material.

Repertoires were generated with immunoSEQ multiplex PCR, while TCRdb's copy carries only in-frame clones and drops some. The sample has around 270,000 clones; around 86% are singletons. The CDR3 loop spans 14 amino acids. CDR1 is SGHVS and CDR2 is FNYEAQ in the germline V gene. The V gene lost 1 base and the J gene lost 8 bases, with 11 bases spanning the gap. The TCR comes from a man in his forties or fifties who had recovered from COVID-19. The material sequenced was peripheral blood. V is TRBV7-6 and J is TRBJ1-4; D unclear. The chain's CDR3 is CASSLDFRGEKLFF. CDR3 nucleotide sequence: TGTGCCAGCAGCTTAGACTTCAGAGGAGAAAAACTGTTTTTT. The full variable domain, with the rest looked up from reference TRBV7-6 and TRBJ1-4, is GAGVSQSPRYKVTKRGQDVALRCDPISGHVSLYWYRQALGQGPEFLTYFNYEAQQDKSGLPNDRFSAERPEGSISTLTIQRTEQRDSAMYRCASSLDFRGEKLFFGSGTQLSVL.